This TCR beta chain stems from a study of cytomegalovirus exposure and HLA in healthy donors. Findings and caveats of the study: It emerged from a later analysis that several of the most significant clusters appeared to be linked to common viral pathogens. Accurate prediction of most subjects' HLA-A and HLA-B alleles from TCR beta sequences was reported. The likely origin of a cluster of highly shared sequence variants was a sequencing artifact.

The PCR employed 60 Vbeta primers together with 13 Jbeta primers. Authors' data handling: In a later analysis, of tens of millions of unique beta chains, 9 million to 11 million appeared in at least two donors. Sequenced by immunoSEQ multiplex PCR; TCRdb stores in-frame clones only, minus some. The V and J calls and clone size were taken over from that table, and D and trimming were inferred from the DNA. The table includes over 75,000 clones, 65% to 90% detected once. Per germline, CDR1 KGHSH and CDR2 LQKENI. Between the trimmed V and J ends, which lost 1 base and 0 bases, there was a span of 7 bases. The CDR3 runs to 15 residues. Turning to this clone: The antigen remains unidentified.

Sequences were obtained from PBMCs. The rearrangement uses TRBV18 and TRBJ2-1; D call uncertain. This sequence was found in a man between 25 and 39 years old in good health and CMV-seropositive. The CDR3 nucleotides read TGTGCCAGCTCACCACTCAGAAGCTCCTACAATGAGCAGTTCTTC. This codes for CASSPLRSSYNEQFF.